The clone carrying this T cell receptor beta chain has a single count. These data belong to a study of blood T cell repertoires in COVID-19. Study details: From T cells, B-cell-depleted T cells, or PBMCs came the material, which was cDNA or gDNA.

Original processing notes: Researchers report that nucleated cell counts were estimated from reference gene primer amplification. TCRdb's table, derived via immunoSEQ multiplex PCR, lists solely in-frame clones and lacks some. V, J and clone size are those of that table, while D and trimming were read from the DNA. This table holds about 110,000 clones, under 85% found once. The CDR3 consists of 19 residues. Germline lookup yields CDR1 MGHRA and CDR2 YSYEKL. Trimming shortened V by 0 bases and J by 4 bases, and 23 bases separated the two germline ends. The V and J genes are TRBV4-1 and TRBJ2-3, with a tentative D call TRBD1 (5 bases). This sequence was found in an older woman with acute or convalescent COVID-19. The sample consisted of peripheral blood. The CDR3: CASSQDQAGKSGHPDTQYF. CDR3 nucleotides: TGCGCCAGCAGCCAAGATCAGGCAGGCAAATCCGGACACCCAGATACGCAGTATTTT.